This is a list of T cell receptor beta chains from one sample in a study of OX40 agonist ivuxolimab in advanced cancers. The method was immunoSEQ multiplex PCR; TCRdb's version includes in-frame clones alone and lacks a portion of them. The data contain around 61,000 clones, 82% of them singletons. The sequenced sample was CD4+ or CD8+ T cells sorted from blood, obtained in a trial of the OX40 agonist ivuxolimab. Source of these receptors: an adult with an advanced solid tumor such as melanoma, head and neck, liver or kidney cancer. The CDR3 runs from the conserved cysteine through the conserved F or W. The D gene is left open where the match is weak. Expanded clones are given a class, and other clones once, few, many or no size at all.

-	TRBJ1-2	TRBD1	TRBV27	CASSWTGGYGYTF	TGTGCCAGCAGTTGGACAGGCGGTTATGGCTACACCTTC
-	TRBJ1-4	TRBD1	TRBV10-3	CAISQRTGGDEKLFF	TGTGCCATCAGTCAGCGGACAGGGGGAGATGAAAAACTGTTTTTT
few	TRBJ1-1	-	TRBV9	CASTPPGHANTEAFF	TGTGCCAGCACCCCCCCGGGACACGCGAACACTGAAGCTTTCTTT
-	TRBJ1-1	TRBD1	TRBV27	CASSERQGITEAFF	TGTGCCAGCAGTGAAAGACAGGGTATAACTGAAGCTTTCTTT
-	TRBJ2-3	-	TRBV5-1	CASSLLGGTSTDTQYF	TGCGCCAGCAGCTTGCTTGGGGGCACTAGCACAGATACGCAGTATTTT
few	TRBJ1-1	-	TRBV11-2	CASSSNKKLNTEAFF	TGTGCCAGCAGTTCCAACAAGAAATTGAACACTGAAGCTTTCTTT
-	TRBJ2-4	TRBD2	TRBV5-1	CASSLAAGVDIQYF	TGCGCCAGCAGCTTGGCCGCGGGGGTGGACATTCAGTACTTC
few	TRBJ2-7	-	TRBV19	CATRSQGRSSYEQYF	TGTGCCACAAGGTCACAGGGCCGGAGCTCCTACGAGCAGTACTTC
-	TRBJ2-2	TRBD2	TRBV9	CASSERAGGPAGELFF	TGTGCCAGCAGCGAAAGGGCGGGAGGGCCCGCCGGGGAGCTGTTTTTT
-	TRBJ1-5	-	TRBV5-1	CASSLVSGGNQPQHF	TGCGCCAGCAGCTTGGTATCTGGGGGAAATCAGCCCCAGCATTTT
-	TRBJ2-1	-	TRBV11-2	CASSLNGLTLYNEQFF	TGTGCCAGCAGCTTAAACGGCCTCACTCTCTACAATGAGCAGTTCTTC
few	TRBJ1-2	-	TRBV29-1	CSVEPQGNYGYTF	TGCAGCGTTGAACCCCAGGGGAACTATGGCTACACCTTC
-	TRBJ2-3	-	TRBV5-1	CASSAGNTDTQYF	TGCGCCAGCAGTGCAGGAAACACAGATACGCAGTATTTT
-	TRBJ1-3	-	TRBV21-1	CASSKGRRYSGNTIYF	TGTGCCAGCAGCAAAGGTCGGCGATACTCTGGAAACACCATATATTTT
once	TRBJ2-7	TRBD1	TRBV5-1	CASSFRQGHEQYF	TGCGCCAGCAGCTTCCGACAGGGTCACGAGCAGTACTTC